This T cell receptor (beta chain) derives from a study of CD8 T cells in ankylosing spondylitis. The study, taken as a whole, reports: Blood from ankylosing spondylitis patients appeared to carry a characteristic roughly 8-variant TCR beta motif. The study looked at matched synovial fluid samples from ankylosing spondylitis patients. Disease-linked clones were reported to be significantly enriched there.

A quantitative 5'-RACE method, one with molecular barcodes, was used to make TCR beta libraries. TCRdb re-analysed the 5' RACE reads in MiXCR, keeping a single row per CDR3 protein. The sample includes around 490,000 distinct CDR3 sequences, about 5.7% of them seen just once. CDR3 length equals 13 residues. Per the germline V gene, CDR1 is MNHNY and CDR2 is SVGAGI (reference sequence). V was pared by 0 bases and J by 5 bases, with 8 bases between. A few counts support this clonotype. Its antigen is not identified. The TCR originated in a male donor with ankylosing spondylitis. This chain links TRBV6-6 with TRBJ2-7; D gene uncertain. The sequenced sample consisted of blood, either unsorted or a sorted T cell fraction (not recorded which). The DNA of the CDR3 is TGTGCCAGCAGTTACTCAACAGAGAACGAGCAGTACTTC. Its protein product is CASSYSTENEQYF.